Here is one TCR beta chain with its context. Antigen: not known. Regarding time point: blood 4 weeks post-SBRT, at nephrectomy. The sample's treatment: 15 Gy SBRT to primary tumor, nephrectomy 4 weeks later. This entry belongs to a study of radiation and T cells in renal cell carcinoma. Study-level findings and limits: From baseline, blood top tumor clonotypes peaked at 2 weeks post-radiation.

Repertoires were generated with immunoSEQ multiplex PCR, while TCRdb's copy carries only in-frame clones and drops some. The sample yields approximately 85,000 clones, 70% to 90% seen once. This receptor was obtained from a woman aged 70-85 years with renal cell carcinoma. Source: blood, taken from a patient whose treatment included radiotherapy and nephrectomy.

The CDR3 region has the DNA TGTGCCAGCAGCGTATCACCACAAACCTCTGGAAACACCATATATTTT. This encodes CASSVSPQTSGNTIYF. The V call is TRBV9, the J call TRBJ1-3, with D unclear. The germline gives CDR1 SGDLS, CDR2 YYNGEE. This CDR3 has 16 amino acids. V was trimmed by 1 base and J by 0 bases, leaving 11 bases between them.